The 31 T cell receptor beta chains in this list originate from one sample, sequenced in a study of vaccination and CD4 T cells after COVID-19. Described treatment: roughly 11-day PBMC culture with coronavirus spike peptide pools or control peptides (ViraFEST assay). Sequencing of DNA taken from cultured CD4+ T cells relied on the Oncomine TCR Beta short-read assay. TCRdb re-analysed the PCR reads in MiXCR, keeping a single row per CDR3 protein. Among almost 20,000 distinct CDR3 sequences listed, 45% to 60% were seen once. These TCRs are of unknown antigen specificity. Sequenced: CD4+ T cells from blood, cultured in vitro. These receptor sequences come from a human donor who had recovered from COVID-19.

The chain has TRBV11-3 and TRBJ1-5, with D unclear. V lost 4 bases to trimming and J lost 7 bases, with 5 bases between them. CDR1 is SGHNT, CDR2 YENEEA, per germline. The CDR3 contains 11 residues. DNA of the CDR3: TGTGCCAGCAGCTCCGCCCAGCCCCAGCATTTT. Its protein product is CASSSAQPQHF. The full variable domain, with the rest looked up from reference TRBV11-3 and TRBJ1-5, is EAGVVQSPRYKIIEKKQPVAFWCNPISGHNTLYWYLQNLGQGPELLIRYENEEAVDDSQLPKDRFSAERLKGVDSTLKIQPAELGDSAVYLCASSSAQPQHFGDGTRLSIL.

This chain uses TRBV7-9 with TRBJ2-7; 7 nucleotides align to TRBD2. Trimming took 4 bases from V and 0 from J; bases not matched to a gene: 6. The CDR3 extends over 15 amino acids. CDR1 SEHNR and CDR2 FQNEAQ come from the germline V gene (reference sequence). The CDR3 spells CASSSWGGRSYEQYF. DNA for the CDR3: TGTGCCAGCAGCTCCTGGGGAGGGCGCTCCTACGAGCAGTACTTC.

The chain employs TRBV6-2 or TRBV6-3 and TRBJ1-6, with 9 nucleotides matching TRBD1. There are 19 residues in the CDR3. Per germline, CDR1 MNHEY and CDR2 SVGEGT. Trimming took 2 bases from V and 0 from J; bases not matched to a gene: 8. In DNA, the CDR3 is TGTGCCAGCAGTTACCGGGGACAGGGCCGGAGCTCCTATAATTCACCCCTCCACTTT. Its translation is CASSYRGQGRSSYNSPLHF.

This chain uses TRBV19 with TRBJ1-5; no clear D gene. The CDR3 is 12 residues long. Germline CDR1 is LNHDA and CDR2 is SQIVND (reference sequence). V was shortened by 2 bases and J by 5 bases, with 4 bases between the two germline ends. The CDR3 sequence is CASSIRDQPQHF. In nucleotides, the CDR3 is TGTGCCAGTAGTATAAGGGATCAGCCCCAGCATTTT.

The V call is TRBV20-1, the J call TRBJ2-2, with no clear D. The germline V gene encodes CDR1 DFQATT and CDR2 SNEGSKA (reference sequence). The ends were cut back, 0 bases at V and 1 base at J, with 9 bases in the middle. The CDR3 runs 15 residues. The CDR3 coding sequence is TGCAGTGCTAGAGAGGCCGCTAGGAACACCGGGGAGCTGTTTTTT. Translation gives CSAREAARNTGELFF.

In its sample, this clonotype was seen a few times. The rearrangement links TRBV27 to TRBJ1-2; 10 bases fit TRBD1. Germline lookup yields CDR1 MNHEY and CDR2 SMNVEV (reference sequence). This CDR3 has 14 amino acids. Unmatched junction bases numbered 9, after V lost 6 bases and J lost 8 bases. DNA of the CDR3: TGTGCCAGCAGCCAAATGGACAGGGGGAACGGCTACACCTTC. Translation gives CASSQMDRGNGYTF.

This clonotype was seen a few times. This chain connects TRBV20-1 to TRBJ1-1; D is perhaps TRBD1 (6 bases). The CDR3 length is 14 residues. Per germline, CDR1 DFQATT and CDR2 SNEGSKA (reference sequence). The V and J ends lost 5 bases and 6 bases respectively, with 19 bases between them. CDR3 sequence reads: CSAPSQGRGAEAFF. CDR3 nucleotides: TGCAGTGCTCCTTCGCAGGGGAGGGGTGCTGAAGCTTTCTTT.

This clonotype was detected a few times. The chain employs TRBV11-3 and TRBJ1-1, with a weak D call TRBD1 (5 bases). This CDR3 is 13 amino acids long. Germline V gives CDR1 SGHNT, CDR2 YENEEA. V lost 6 bases and J lost 8, with 16 bases in between. CDR3 sequence: CASSHSVGGEAFF. Written as DNA, the CDR3 is TGTGCCAGCAGTCATAGTGTGGGGGGAGAAGCTTTCTTT.

This clonotype was found once. This sequence joins TRBV19 and TRBJ1-5; D remains ambiguous. Trimming removed 9 bases at V and 3 bases at J, with 24 bases between. CDR3 length equals 17 residues. Per the germline V gene, CDR1 is LNHDA and CDR2 is SQIVND (reference sequence). CDR3 bases: TGTGCCAGCTCGCCTGCCTCCTTAAAGCTCCTCAATCAGCCCCAGCATTTT. This translates into CASSPASLKLLNQPQHF.

V and J are TRBV5-1 and TRBJ1-1; the D is unclear. Looked up from germline, CDR1 is SGHRS and CDR2 is YFSETQ. CDR3 length equals 12 residues. Trimming shortened V by 0 bases and J by 6 bases, and 6 bases separated the two germline ends. The CDR3 is CASSLGRAEAFF. In DNA, the CDR3 is TGCGCCAGCAGCTTGGGAAGGGCTGAAGCTTTCTTT. Based on the CDR3 plus reference TRBV5-1 and TRBJ1-1, the full variable domain is KAGVTQTPRYLIKTRGQQVTLSCSPISGHRSVSWYQQTPGQGLQFLFEYFSETQRNKGNFPGRFSGRQFSNSRSEMNVSTLELGDSALYLCASSLGRAEAFFGQGTRLTVV.

The V gene is TRBV7-8, the J gene TRBJ1-6; TRBD1 might be the D (6 bases). CDR1 is SGHVS, CDR2 FQNEAQ, per germline. The V and J ends lost 2 bases and 7 bases respectively, with 12 bases between them. CDR3 length: 15 amino acids. CDR3 sequence (DNA): TGTGCCAGCAGCTTAAGGGGGTCACAGAATTCACCCCTCCACTTT. Its protein product is CASSLRGSQNSPLHF.

This clonotype was observed a single time. The chain has TRBV6-1 and TRBJ2-3; 8 positions agree with TRBD2. Per germline, CDR1 MNHNS and CDR2 SASEGT. The length of the CDR3 is 14 residues. With V trimmed by 6 bases and J by 2 bases, 4 bases remained unmatched. CDR3 DNA: TGTGCCAGCAGACTAGCGGAGGCCACAGATACGCAGTATTTT. This sequence encodes CASRLAEATDTQYF.

As concerns this clonotype: The junction and the germline gene differ at one end; a read error may be behind it. V and J are TRBV2 and TRBJ2-3, with a tentative D call TRBD1 (6 bases). CDR1 and CDR2 (germline): SNHLY, FYNNEI. CDR3 length: 12 residues. The CDR3 protein is CASSLEDSRATF. CDR3 nucleotides: TGTGCCAGCAGCCTTGAGGACAGTCGGGCGACTTTT.

The V and J genes are TRBV7-2 and TRBJ2-2; TRBD2 matches at 8 bases. The germline gives CDR1 SGHTA, CDR2 FQGNSA. The CDR3 sequence is 16 residues long. With 2 bases clipped from V and 2 bases from J, the junction kept 4 bases outside the gene matches. The CDR3 DNA sequence: TGTGCCAGCAGCTTACGGGGGGGGACCAACACCGGGGAGCTGTTTTTT. Translated: CASSLRGGTNTGELFF.

The chain links TRBV7-8 to TRBJ1-1; D uncertain. Germline assignment: CDR1 SGHVS and CDR2 FQNEAQ. The CDR3 is made up of 15 amino acids. V lost 6 bases to trimming and J lost 1 base, with 15 bases between them. CDR3 in DNA: TGTGCCAGCAGTCTACGGTGGCAGACGAACACTGAAGCTTTCTTT. Its translation: CASSLRWQTNTEAFF.

This chain connects TRBV19 to TRBJ2-3, with D unclear. The ends were cut back, 10 bases at V and 2 bases at J, with 19 bases in the middle. Looked up from germline, CDR1 is LNHDA and CDR2 is SQIVND (reference sequence). This CDR3 has 15 amino acids. The CDR3 reads CATRVDGKSTDTQYF. The CDR3 DNA reads as TGTGCCACTCGGGTTGACGGCAAATCCACAGATACGCAGTATTTT.

In regard to this clonotype: One end of the junction varies from germline; a read error may be responsible. The V call is TRBV7-2, the J call TRBJ1-2, with D tentatively TRBD1 (5 bases). Germline lookup yields CDR1 SGHTA and CDR2 FQGNSA. The CDR3 extends over 16 amino acids. The CDR3, as DNA: TGTGCCAGCAGCTTAGCCGGGACCGACGCTAACTATGGCTACATCTTC. Translated: CASSLAGTDANYGYIF. Looking up the rest from reference TRBV7-2 and TRBJ1-2 gives the full variable domain: GAGVSQSPSNKVTEKGKDVELRCDPISGHTALYWYRQSLGQGLEFLIYFQGNSAPDKSGLPSDRFSAERTGGSVSTLTIQRTQQEDSAVYLCASSLAGTDANYGYIFGSGTRLTVV.

This clonotype has more than one count but fewer than ten. CDR3 nucleotide sequence: TGCAGTGCGGATCCCGGGACTAGCGGGGGGGCCCCAGATACGCAGTATTTT. Its translation is CSADPGTSGGAPDTQYF. The chain recombines TRBV20-1 with TRBJ2-3; 16 positions agree with TRBD2. The germline gives CDR1 DFQATT, CDR2 SNEGSKA (reference sequence). CDR3 length: 17 amino acids. V lost 6 bases and J lost 4; bases outside the gene matches: 10.

The V call is TRBV15, the J call TRBJ2-5; TRBD2 matches 13 bases. The CDR3 is made up of 16 amino acids. With V trimmed by 0 bases and J by 6 bases, 4 bases remained unmatched. Per the germline V gene, CDR1 is LNHNV and CDR2 is YYDKDF (reference sequence). CDR3 coding DNA: TGTGCCACCAGCAGAGATCGGACTAGCGGGAGCCAGACCCAGTACTTC. Translating it yields CATSRDRTSGSQTQYF.

V is TRBV18 and J is TRBJ1-6, with 7 positions matching TRBD1. The germline gives CDR1 KGHSH, CDR2 LQKENI. J gave up 7 bases and V 6 bases, and 9 bases lay outside the gene matches. The CDR3 length is 15 residues. DNA for the CDR3: TGTGCCAGCTCCCGGGACAGTCCTCGGAATTCACCCCTCCACTTT. This encodes CASSRDSPRNSPLHF.

DNA for the CDR3: TGTGCCTGGAGTTCCGGTATGAACACTGAAGCTTTCTTT. Residues: CAWSSGMNTEAFF. The V call is TRBV30, the J call TRBJ1-1, with no clear D. The CDR3 runs to 13 residues. V was cut by 2 bases and J by 0 bases, with 7 bases left in between. In germline, CDR1 is GTSNPN, CDR2 SVGIG (reference sequence). The full variable domain, completed using reference TRBV30 and TRBJ1-1, is SQTIHQWPATLVQPVGSPLSLECTVEGTSNPNLYWYRQAAGRGLQLLFYSVGIGQISSEVPQNLSASRPQDRQFILSSKKLLLSDSGFYLCAWSSGMNTEAFFGQGTRLTVV.

The CDR3 DNA follows: TGTGCCAGCAGCTTTGCGGGGTCGAAAGAGACCCAGTACTTC. Translated: CASSFAGSKETQYF. V and J are TRBV5-6 and TRBJ2-5; D is perhaps TRBD2 (6 bases). Trimming removed 2 bases at V and 3 bases at J, with 11 bases between. CDR3 length equals 14 residues. Germline V gene data show CDR1 as SGHDT and CDR2 as YYEEEE. Filled out from reference TRBV5-6 and TRBJ2-5, the complete variable domain reads DAGVTQSPTHLIKTRGQQVTLRCSPKSGHDTVSWYQQALGQGPQFIFQYYEEEERQRGNFPDRFSGHQFPNYSSELNVNALLLGDSALYLCASSFAGSKETQYFGPGTRLLVL.

The chain joins TRBV6-1 to TRBJ1-3; a weak D match, TRBD1 (5 bases). V lost 2 bases and J 0 bases, leaving 20 bases between the germline ends. Germline V gene data show CDR1 as MNHNS and CDR2 as SASEGT. This CDR3 has 19 residues. CDR3 sequence: CASSESRFWGESSGNTIYF. The CDR3 DNA is TGTGCCAGCAGTGAAAGTAGATTTTGGGGGGAGAGCTCTGGAAACACCATATATTTT.

The chain uses TRBV6-5 and TRBJ2-5; D call uncertain. The germline V gene has CDR1 MNHEY and CDR2 SVGAGI. V lost 0 bases to trimming and J lost 1 base, with 6 bases between them. The CDR3 sequence is 14 residues long. The CDR3 is CASSYSTGQETQYF. The CDR3 DNA reads as TGTGCCAGCAGTTACTCGACCGGCCAAGAGACCCAGTACTTC.

This clonotype has a handful of counts. J is TRBJ2-7 and V is TRBV6-1, with 8 bases that match TRBD1. Trimming took 6 bases from V and 6 from J; bases not matched to a gene: 10. The CDR3 loop spans 14 amino acids. The germline CDR1 and CDR2 sequences are MNHNS and SASEGT. Here the CDR3 DNA reads TGTGCCAGCAGGGGCCAGGGACAGGCAGTCGAGCAGTACTTC. The encoded protein is CASRGQGQAVEQYF.

V and J are TRBV15 and TRBJ2-7; 7 positions agree with TRBD1. The CDR3 sequence is 15 residues long. Germline V CDR1 and CDR2: LNHNV, YYDKDF (reference sequence). Trimming cost V 2 bases and J 5 bases; bases outside gene matches: 9. The CDR3, as DNA: TGTGCCACCAGCAGATCCAACAGGGGTTTCAACGAGCAGTACTTC. This translates into CATSRSNRGFNEQYF.

V is TRBV6-1 and J is TRBJ1-1, with a weak D call TRBD1 (6 bases). V lost 4 bases and J lost 3, with 12 bases in between. This CDR3 has 14 residues. Looked up from germline, CDR1 is MNHNS and CDR2 is SASEGT. The CDR3 reads CASSGGTFDTEAFF. The CDR3 region has the DNA TGTGCCAGCAGTGGAGGGACATTTGACACTGAAGCTTTCTTT.

This clonotype has more than one count but fewer than ten. This chain uses TRBV6-2 or TRBV6-3 with TRBJ1-1; 8 bases are shared with TRBD1. The germline V gene encodes CDR1 MNHEY and CDR2 SVGEGT. The ends lost 7 bases at V and 0 bases at J; junction bases unmatched: 7. This CDR3 spans 15 amino acids. CDR3 amino acids: CASTRQGSMNTEAFF. Here the CDR3 DNA reads TGTGCCAGCACCCGACAGGGGTCCATGAACACTGAAGCTTTCTTT.

The chain combines TRBV28 with TRBJ2-6; TRBD2 might be the D (5 bases). CDR3 length: 17 residues. From germline, CDR1 is MDHEN and CDR2 SYDVKM. Trimming took 6 bases from V and 2 from J, leaving 17 bases between them. CDR3 in DNA: TGTGCCAGCAGACCTCCGGGGTATCGTACTGGGGCCAACGTCCTGACTTTC. Encoded protein: CASRPPGYRTGANVLTF.

This clonotype was recorded a few times. This rearrangement joins TRBV25-1 to TRBJ1-6; D unresolved. The CDR3 runs to 15 residues. Trimming took off 2 bases at V and 6 bases at J, with 11 bases between the two ends. Germline V gene sequence: CDR1 MGHDK, CDR2 SYGVNS. For the CDR3, the DNA is TGTGCCAGCAGTGAAAGTAGGGCTGCTAATTCACCCCTCCACTTT. As protein: CASSESRAANSPLHF.

Only a few counts were recorded for this clonotype. The chain has TRBV2 and TRBJ1-5, with D unclear. CDR3 length: 13 residues. The V end lost 7 bases, the J end lost 0 bases, and 7 bases lay between the germline ends. Germline CDR1 is SNHLY and CDR2 is FYNNEI. CDR3 coding DNA: TGTGCCAGCAATATTAATAGCAATCAGCCCCAGCATTTT. Protein product: CASNINSNQPQHF.